These 24 T cell receptor beta chains came from one sample sequenced in a study of T cells in Graves' hyperthyroidism and ophthalmopathy. Using RNA transcripts as the source, TCR beta CDR3 regions were amplified. The TCR CDR3 was amplified in a first-round RT-PCR using the HTBI primer set. One entry per CDR3 protein results from TCRdb running MiXCR on the multiplex PCR reads. Here the sample spans some 620,000 distinct CDR3 sequences, roughly 15% being singletons. The sequencing sample was made of blood. Every receptor here comes from a woman aged 30 to 39 with Graves' hyperthyroidism.

This clonotype was detected ten times or more. This chain uses TRBV24-1 with TRBJ2-1, with D unclear. This CDR3 is built from 13 residues. Germline CDR1 and CDR2: KGHDR and SFDVKD. V lost 6 bases, J lost 3 bases, and 8 bases lay in between. The CDR3 protein is CATSWQNYNEQFF. CDR3 DNA: TGTGCCACCAGTTGGCAGAACTACAATGAGCAGTTCTTC.

This clonotype was counted at least ten times. The gene calls are TRBV30 and TRBJ2-5; D remains unclear. CDR3 length: 14 residues. Trimming stripped 0 bases from V and 1 base from J, with 9 bases between. Per germline, CDR1 GTSNPN and CDR2 SVGIG (reference sequence). The chain's CDR3 is CAWSVGRSQETQYF. Here the CDR3 DNA reads TGTGCCTGGAGTGTAGGACGGAGCCAAGAGACCCAGTACTTC.

This clonotype has at least ten counts. The CDR3 protein is CASSSTGQSNTEAFF. The CDR3 DNA follows: TGTGCCAGCAGTTCCACTGGACAGTCGAACACTGAAGCTTTCTTT. The rearrangement links TRBV12-3 or TRBV12-4 to TRBJ1-1, with D possibly TRBD1 on 6 matching bases. CDR3 size: 15 residues. Trimming took 4 bases from V and 1 from J, leaving 13 bases between them.

Remarks on this clonotype: Being one base from a much bigger clone, this may be a read error. The rearrangement links TRBV28 to TRBJ1-2, with a tentative D call TRBD1 (6 bases). CDR1 is MDHEN and CDR2 is SYDVKM in the germline V gene. There are 15 residues in the CDR3. V was clipped by 6 bases and J by 3 bases, with 17 bases between them. This chain's CDR3 is CASSQKGGGDYGYTF. The CDR3 DNA reads TGTGCCAGCAGCCAGAAAGGGGGGGGTGACTATGGCTACACCTTC.

This clonotype showed up many times. This chain uses TRBV13 with TRBJ2-1; 12 bases map to TRBD2. The CDR3 spans 15 residues. CDR1 and CDR2 from the germline V gene are PRHDT and FYEKMQ (reference sequence). The J segment lost 7 bases and the V segment lost 5 bases, leaving 6 bases of the junction unmatched. CDR3: CASSIGLAGRNEQFF. For the CDR3, the DNA is TGTGCCAGCAGCATCGGACTAGCGGGAAGGAATGAGCAGTTCTTC.

This clonotype was picked up many times. The chain links TRBV24-1 to TRBJ1-5; a possible D gene is TRBD1 (6 bases). The CDR3 contains 13 residues. Germline CDR1 reads KGHDR; CDR2 reads SFDVKD. V dropped 7 bases and J dropped 3 bases, with 9 bases sitting between them. This chain's CDR3 is CATRGQLNQPQHF. The CDR3 DNA is TGTGCCACCAGAGGACAGCTCAATCAGCCCCAGCATTTT.

The chain uses TRBV7-8 and TRBJ2-1; 11 bases agree with TRBD2. In germline, CDR1 is SGHVS, CDR2 FQNEAQ. J was trimmed by 2 bases and V by 5 bases; bases with no gene match: 11. The CDR3 loop spans 18 amino acids. CDR3 residues: CASSTRNYSGRAYNEQFF. CDR3 in DNA: TGTGCCAGCAGCACGCGAAATTATAGCGGGAGGGCCTACAATGAGCAGTTCTTC.

In this sample, this clonotype turned up a few times. This rearrangement joins TRBV9 to TRBJ2-7, with 9 bases that match TRBD2. Germline CDR1 and CDR2: SGDLS and YYNGEE. The ends lost 7 bases at V and 6 bases at J; junction bases unmatched: 14. The CDR3 has 15 residues. CDR3 DNA sequence: TGTGCCAGCTCTCCTGACCCTAGCGGGAACCGCGAGCAGTACTTC. Translation: CASSPDPSGNREQYF.

The chain recombines TRBV5-1 with TRBJ2-1, with 8 bases that match TRBD2. V shed 0 bases, J shed 6 bases, and the junction held 5 bases outside the gene matches. CDR1 is SGHRS and CDR2 is YFSETQ in the germline V gene. The CDR3 consists of 15 residues. The CDR3 here is CASSLGSGGPNEQFF. For the CDR3, the DNA is TGCGCCAGCAGCTTGGGGTCGGGAGGGCCCAATGAGCAGTTCTTC.

Ten or more counts support this clonotype. The chain combines TRBV28 with TRBJ1-2; TRBD1 is a possible D gene (5 bases). The CDR3 length is 12 residues. V lost 6 bases and J lost 4, with 9 bases in between. Per the germline V gene, CDR1 is MDHEN and CDR2 is SYDVKM. In DNA, the CDR3 is TGTGCCAGCAGAGTACAGGTCTATGGCTACACCTTC. This sequence encodes CASRVQVYGYTF.

The chain links TRBV30 to TRBJ2-2; 9 bases align to TRBD1. CDR3 size: 14 residues. Trimming removed 2 bases from V and 15 bases from J; junction bases left unmatched: 13. Germline CDR1 GTSNPN, CDR2 SVGIG (reference sequence). CDR3 in DNA: TGTGCCTGGAGTTGGAGACAGGGGGGAAAAAGGGTGTTTTTT. Translated, it gives CAWSWRQGGKRVFF.

The chain combines TRBV29-1 with TRBJ2-7, with D unresolved. Trimming removed 3 bases at V and 1 base at J, with 7 bases between. CDR3 size: 12 residues. Looked up from germline, CDR1 is SQVTM and CDR2 is ANQGSEA. The CDR3 protein is CSVEVASYEQYF. CDR3 in DNA: TGCAGCGTTGAGGTTGCGTCCTACGAGCAGTACTTC.

This chain links TRBV19 with TRBJ2-7, with 9 positions matching TRBD1. Germline assignment: CDR1 LNHDA and CDR2 SQIVND (reference sequence). This CDR3 has 17 residues. V dropped 1 base and J dropped 5; count of bases not matched to a gene: 12. The DNA of the CDR3 is TGTGCCAGTAGTATAGCAGCGGGAACAGGGGGCAGGCACGAGCAGTACTTC. Amino acids: CASSIAAGTGGRHEQYF.

About this clonotype itself: A read error is possible here, since a much larger clone lies one base away. This sequence joins TRBV2 and TRBJ2-1; no firm D call. In germline, CDR1 is SNHLY, CDR2 FYNNEI. The CDR3 is 16 amino acids. The CDR3 coding sequence is TGTGCCAGCAGTAGCTACCCAACTGACTCCCACAATGAGCAGTTCTTC. Translated, it gives CASSSYPTDSHNEQFF.

The V and J genes are TRBV30 and TRBJ1-2; 11 bases line up with TRBD1. Losses at the gene ends were 2 bases for V and 1 base for J; bases not matched to a gene: 3. The CDR3 consists of 15 residues. The V gene's germline CDR1 is GTSNPN and CDR2 SVGIG (reference sequence). CDR3 nucleotide sequence: TGTGCCTGGAGTACCGGGACAGGGGGTAACTATGGCTACACCTTC. Protein product: CAWSTGTGGNYGYTF. Full variable domain (outside the CDR3, taken from reference TRBV30 and TRBJ1-2): SQTIHQWPATLVQPVGSPLSLECTVEGTSNPNLYWYRQAAGRGLQLLFYSVGIGQISSEVPQNLSASRPQDRQFILSSKKLLLSDSGFYLCAWSTGTGGNYGYTFGSGTRLTVV.

Ten or more counts support this clonotype. This rearrangement joins TRBV29-1 to TRBJ2-7; either TRBD1 or TRBD2 may supply D (6 bases each). V dropped 6 bases and J dropped 2 bases, with 11 bases sitting between them. The CDR3 extends over 12 amino acids. From germline, CDR1 is SQVTM and CDR2 ANQGSEA. CDR3 bases: TGCAGCGTGGAGGAGGGGGCCTACGAGCAGTACTTC. Translated, it gives CSVEEGAYEQYF.

The sample holds many counts of this clonotype. V is TRBV20-1 and J is TRBJ2-1, with 7 bases aligning to TRBD2. Trimming at V came to 5 bases and at J to 2 bases, leaving 9 bases not matched to a gene. The CDR3 is 15 amino acids. The germline gives CDR1 DFQATT, CDR2 SNEGSKA (reference sequence). The CDR3 DNA reads TGCAGTGCTCCTCCAGCGCGGGAGACCTACAATGAGCAGTTCTTC. Residues: CSAPPARETYNEQFF.

At least ten counts were recorded for this clonotype. The rearrangement joins TRBV12-3 or TRBV12-4 to TRBJ2-1; 11 nucleotides agree with TRBD2. This CDR3 is built from 16 residues. Trimming at V came to 3 bases and at J to 2 bases, leaving 3 bases not matched to a gene. The DNA for the CDR3 is TGTGCCAGCAGTTTTAGGGGACTAGCGGCCTACAATGAGCAGTTCTTC. The encoded protein is CASSFRGLAAYNEQFF.

This clonotype showed up just once. The J gene is TRBJ2-1, the V gene TRBV20-1; 10 nucleotides agree with TRBD2. The CDR3 length is 16 residues. The germline gives CDR1 DFQATT, CDR2 SNEGSKA (reference sequence). J lost 2 bases, V lost 2 bases, and 6 bases had no gene match. The CDR3 DNA sequence: TGCAGTGCTAGAAAACCGGGACTAGCGACCTACAATGAGCAGTTCTTC. This codes for CSARKPGLATYNEQFF.

This clonotype was observed many times. J is TRBJ2-7 and V is TRBV7-9; the D gene is possibly TRBD2 (5 bases). Trimming left V 2 bases short and J 7 bases short, with 15 bases between. This CDR3 contains 14 residues. Germline values: CDR1 SEHNR, CDR2 FQNEAQ (reference sequence). CDR3 in DNA: TGTGCCAGCAGCTTATGGGAAGAGGGATGGGAGCAGTACTTC. Translation gives CASSLWEEGWEQYF.

The J gene is TRBJ1-2, the V gene TRBV5-8; 9 bases align to TRBD1. After removal of 6 bases from V and 3 bases from J, the junction contained 6 bases not matched to a gene. Germline-derived CDR1 and CDR2 are SGHTS and YDEGEE. CDR3 size: 14 residues. This CDR3 is CASNGQGSYYGYTF. Here the CDR3 DNA reads TGTGCCAGCAACGGACAGGGGTCGTACTATGGCTACACCTTC.

The sample holds many counts of this clonotype. The genes are TRBV3-1 and TRBJ2-5; D call uncertain. Germline values: CDR1 LGHDT, CDR2 YNNKEL (reference sequence). Trimming pared 0 bases from V and 2 bases from J, leaving 7 bases between. CDR3 length: 14 residues. The CDR3 is CASSQDLRQETQYF. The CDR3 DNA is TGTGCCAGCAGCCAAGATCTGCGGCAAGAGACCCAGTACTTC.

This clonotype was recorded at least ten times. The chain links TRBV3-1 to TRBJ1-6; TRBD1 matches at 10 bases. The CDR3 is 16 amino acids. The J segment lost 8 bases and the V segment lost 6 bases, leaving 10 bases of the junction unmatched. Per the germline V gene, CDR1 is LGHDT and CDR2 is YNNKEL (reference sequence). The CDR3 spells CASRPGTGATDSPLHF. DNA for the CDR3: TGTGCCAGCAGGCCTGGGACAGGGGCGACGGATTCACCCCTCCACTTT. The variable domain in full, completed from reference TRBV3-1 and TRBJ1-6, reads DTAVSQTPKYLVTQMGNDKSIKCEQNLGHDTMYWYKQDSKKFLKIMFSYNNKELIINETVPNRFSPKSPDKAHLNLHINSLELGDSAVYFCASRPGTGATDSPLHFGNGTRLTVT.

This clonotype was recorded many times. This chain uses TRBV27 with TRBJ2-1; the match to TRBD2 covers 10 bases. The germline CDR1 and CDR2 sequences are MNHEY and SMNVEV (reference sequence). CDR3 length equals 17 residues. The V and J ends lost 3 bases and 2 bases, in that order; junction bases with no gene match: 7. CDR3 nucleotides: TGTGCCAGCAGTTTCTCAATAGCGGGAGGCACCTACAATGAGCAGTTCTTC. Amino acid sequence: CASSFSIAGGTYNEQFF.